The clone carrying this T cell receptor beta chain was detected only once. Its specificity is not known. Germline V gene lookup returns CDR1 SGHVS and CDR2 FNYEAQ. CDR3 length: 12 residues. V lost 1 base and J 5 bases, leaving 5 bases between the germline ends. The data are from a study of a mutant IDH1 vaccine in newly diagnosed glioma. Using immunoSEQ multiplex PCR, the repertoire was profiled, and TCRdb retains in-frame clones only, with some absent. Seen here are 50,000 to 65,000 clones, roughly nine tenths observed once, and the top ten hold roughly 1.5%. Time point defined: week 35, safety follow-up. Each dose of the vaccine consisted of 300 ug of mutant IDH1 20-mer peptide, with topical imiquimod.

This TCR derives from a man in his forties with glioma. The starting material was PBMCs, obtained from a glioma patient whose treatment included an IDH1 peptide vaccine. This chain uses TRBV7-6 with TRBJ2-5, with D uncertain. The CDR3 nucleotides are TGTGCCAGCAGCTTAGGACTGGAGACCCAGTACTTC. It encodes CASSLGLETQYF.